This entry lists 8 T cell receptor beta chains sequenced from one sample in a study of technical replicates of blood from a few donors. This table comes from immunoSEQ multiplex PCR, and its TCRdb copy is limited to in-frame clones, with some not included. The table includes 65,000 to 95,000 clones, about 98% detected once. Sequenced input: T cells isolated from PBMCs. The receptors shown here come from a human donor in good health.

This clone was found a few times. The chain uses TRBV7-9 and TRBJ1-1, with D maybe TRBD1 (6 bases). CDR3 length: 15 amino acids. V lost 3 bases to trimming and J lost 4 bases, with 15 bases between them. CDR1 and CDR2 (germline): SEHNR, FQNEAQ (reference sequence). The CDR3 DNA reads as TGTGCCAGCAGCTTGGTGGACAGTTTCTTCACTGAAGCTTTCTTT. Its protein product is CASSLVDSFFTEAFF.

This clone was seen only a few times. The chain joins TRBV30 to TRBJ2-1; D call uncertain. Looked up from germline, CDR1 is GTSNPN and CDR2 is SVGIG (reference sequence). V was trimmed by 3 bases and J by 7 bases, leaving 7 bases between them. The CDR3 extends over 11 amino acids. CDR3 residues: CAWRKRNEQFF. The CDR3 bases are TGTGCCTGGAGGAAGAGAAATGAGCAGTTCTTC.

The V gene is TRBV29-1, the J gene TRBJ2-1, with D unresolved. Trimming took 3 bases from V and 14 from J, leaving 17 bases between them. The germline CDR1 and CDR2 sequences are SQVTM and ANQGSEA. The CDR3 extends over 12 amino acids. CDR3 sequence: CSVDQVLGLEFF. The CDR3 nucleotides are TGCAGCGTTGATCAGGTCCTTGGTCTGGAGTTCTTC.

This clone was detected a few times. This chain links TRBV10-3 with TRBJ1-4; TRBD1 aligns across 7 bases. Trimming removed 4 bases from V and 5 bases from J; junction bases left unmatched: 4. CDR3 size: 14 residues. CDR1 is ENHRY and CDR2 is SYGVKD in the germline V gene. This chain's CDR3 is CAISGGQPNEKLFF. CDR3 in DNA: TGTGCCATCAGTGGGGGACAGCCAAATGAAAAACTGTTTTTT.

The V call is TRBV10-1, the J call TRBJ1-1, with D unresolved. V lost 5 bases, J lost 2 bases, and 9 bases lay in between. CDR3 length: 13 residues. Germline lookup yields CDR1 WNHNN and CDR2 SYGVQD (reference sequence). This CDR3 is CASSRGQNTEAFF. The DNA of the CDR3 is TGCGCCAGCAGTAGAGGTCAAAACACTGAAGCTTTCTTT.

This sequence joins TRBV30 and TRBJ1-3, with TRBD1 as a possible D gene (5 bases). V lost 5 bases, J lost 2 bases, and 19 bases lay in between. The germline CDR1 and CDR2 sequences are GTSNPN and SVGIG (reference sequence). This CDR3 is built from 16 residues. CDR3 protein: CAWWRTGVFAGNTIYF. Written as DNA, the CDR3 is TGTGCCTGGTGGCGGACGGGGGTTTTTGCTGGAAACACCATATATTTT.

This chain joins TRBV6-5 and TRBJ2-2; D gene uncertain. Germline assignment: CDR1 MNHEY and CDR2 SVGAGI. The CDR3 spans 11 residues. V shed 4 bases and J shed 6 bases, with 3 bases lying between them. The CDR3: CASSLAGELFF. The DNA for the CDR3 is TGTGCCAGCAGTTTAGCCGGGGAGCTGTTTTTT.

The chain combines TRBV6-1 with TRBJ2-5; 8 bases are a match to TRBD2. V shed 1 base and J 6 bases; nucleotides not matched to a gene: 4. This CDR3 has 14 residues. Germline V gene sequence: CDR1 MNHNS, CDR2 SASEGT. Here the CDR3 DNA reads TGTGCCAGCAGTGAAGAAAGCGGGAGCCAGACCCAGTACTTC. Its translation is CASSEESGSQTQYF.